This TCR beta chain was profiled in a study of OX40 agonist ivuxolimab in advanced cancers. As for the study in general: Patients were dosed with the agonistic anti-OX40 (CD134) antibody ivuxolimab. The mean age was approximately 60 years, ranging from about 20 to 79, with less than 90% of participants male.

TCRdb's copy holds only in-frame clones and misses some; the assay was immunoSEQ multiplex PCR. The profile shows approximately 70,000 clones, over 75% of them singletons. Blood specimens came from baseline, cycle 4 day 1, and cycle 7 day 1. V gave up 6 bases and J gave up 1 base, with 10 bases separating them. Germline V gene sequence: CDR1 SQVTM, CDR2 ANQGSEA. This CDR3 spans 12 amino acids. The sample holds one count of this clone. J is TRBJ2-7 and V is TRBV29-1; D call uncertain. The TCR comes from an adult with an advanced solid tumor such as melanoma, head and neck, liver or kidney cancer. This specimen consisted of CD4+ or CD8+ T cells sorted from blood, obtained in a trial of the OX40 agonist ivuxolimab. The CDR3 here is CSVVLSSYEQYF. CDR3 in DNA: TGCAGCGTCGTCCTTTCGTCCTACGAGCAGTACTTC.